This T cell receptor (beta chain) was recovered during a study of CD8 T cells in ankylosing spondylitis. Study results and limitations: Disease-linked clones reportedly showed significant enrichment in matched ankylosing spondylitis synovial fluid. Characteristic, it appeared, of ankylosing spondylitis blood was a TCR beta motif of eight highly homologous variants. In peripheral blood, disease-linked CD8+ clones occurred at relatively low frequencies.

Quantitative 5'-RACE with molecular barcodes produced the TCR beta libraries. TCRdb analysed the 5' RACE reads with MiXCR anew, one entry per CDR3 protein. Among about 230,000 distinct CDR3 sequences listed, 8.2% were seen once. This clonotype has only a few counts. Its antigen is not identified. The V gene's germline CDR1 is LGHDT and CDR2 YNNKEL (reference sequence). The CDR3 runs 17 residues. Trimming removed 0 bases at V and 4 bases at J, with 17 bases between. The sequenced sample consisted of blood, either unsorted or a sorted T cell fraction (not recorded which). The chain recombines TRBV3-1 with TRBJ2-3; D may be TRBD2 (5 bases). The sequence was obtained from a female donor with ankylosing spondylitis or in good health (not recorded which). In DNA, the CDR3 is TGTGCCAGCAGCCAAGATCGGAGGTCCCTGGGCGCAGATACGCAGTATTTT. Translation gives CASSQDRRSLGADTQYF.